One and the same sample provided the 5 T cell receptor beta chains below, sequenced in a study of beta chain features in type 1 diabetes. Study-wide findings and caveats: Moderately but significantly shorter TCRB CDR3s were found in Type 1 diabetes patients in all four CD4+ subsets.

What these receptors recognize is not known. The whole isolated RNA underwent reverse transcription, so sequencing captured expressed TCRB transcripts. Generated by immunoSEQ multiplex PCR, the TCRdb table keeps only in-frame clones and is missing some. The data hold nearly 700,000 clones, with around 15% observed a single time. The sequenced material came from naive CD4+ T cells from blood. These receptors came from a man aged 18 to 29 with type 1 diabetes.

The sample holds a few counts of this clone. This chain connects TRBV18 to TRBJ1-1, with D unclear. Trimming took 1 base from V and 4 from J, leaving 7 bases between them. The CDR3 has 13 amino acids. The germline V gene has CDR1 KGHSH and CDR2 LQKENI. CDR3 sequence reads: CASSPLRSTEAFF. The CDR3 nucleotides are TGTGCCAGCTCACCACTACGGTCCACTGAAGCTTTCTTT.

The chain carries TRBV4-2 and TRBJ1-4; no reliable D call. The germline V gene encodes CDR1 LGHNA and CDR2 YNFKEQ. There are 14 residues in the CDR3. V lost 0 bases, J lost 4 bases, and 6 bases lay in between. For the CDR3, the DNA is TGTGCCAGCAGCCAAGATCTTCTTAATGAAAAACTGTTTTTT. Translation gives CASSQDLLNEKLFF.

This chain links TRBV11-2 with TRBJ2-7; unclear D gene. V was shortened by 7 bases and J by 5 bases, with 12 bases between the two germline ends. The germline V gene has CDR1 SGHAT and CDR2 FQNNGV. There are 12 residues in the CDR3. Written as DNA, the CDR3 is TGTGCCAGCACCATCGCACGGAACGAGCAGTACTTC. It encodes CASTIARNEQYF. Looking up the rest from reference TRBV11-2 and TRBJ2-7 gives the full variable domain: EAGVAQSPRYKIIEKRQSVAFWCNPISGHATLYWYQQILGQGPKLLIQFQNNGVVDDSQLPKDRFSAERLKGVDSTLKIQPAKLEDSAVYLCASTIARNEQYFGPGTRLTVT.

The rearrangement uses TRBV9 and TRBJ1-2; D is undetermined. CDR3 size: 14 residues. From germline, CDR1 is SGDLS and CDR2 YYNGEE. V was shortened by 3 bases and J by 4 bases, with 13 bases between the two germline ends. The CDR3 reads CASSALSVLYGYTF. CDR3 bases: TGTGCCAGCAGCGCATTAAGCGTCCTCTATGGCTACACCTTC.

This clone came up a few times. The chain recombines TRBV30 with TRBJ2-3; maybe TRBD2 (6 bases). The V gene lost 5 bases and the J gene lost 1 base, with 16 bases spanning the gap. Germline CDR1 and CDR2: GTSNPN and SVGIG (reference sequence). The CDR3 contains 15 residues. DNA of the CDR3: TGTGCCTGGGTACCTTGGGGAGGCGGCACAGATACGCAGTATTTT. Residues: CAWVPWGGGTDTQYF.